This T cell receptor (beta chain) was found in a study of OX40 agonist ivuxolimab in advanced cancers. Turning to the study itself: Patients in the trial were receiving intravenous ivuxolimab every 2 weeks, at doses of 0.01 to 10 mg/kg.

The V segment lost 4 bases and the J segment 6 bases; nucleotides outside the gene matches: 15. The CDR3 extends over 18 amino acids. CDR1 and CDR2 (germline): SGHNT, YYREEE (reference sequence). Points from the study as a whole: At doses 0.1 to 3.0 mg/kg, CD4+ and CD8+ clones expanded. Low normalized clonal expansion also occurred in some nonresponding patients.

A remark on this clone: What it binds is not known.

The data were produced by immunoSEQ multiplex PCR, yet TCRdb's version contains in-frame clones alone and is incomplete. The sample includes over 50,000 clones, about 89% of them seen just once. Sequenced material: CD4+ or CD8+ T cells sorted from blood, taken in a trial of the OX40 agonist ivuxolimab. The receptor comes from an adult with an advanced solid tumor such as melanoma, head and neck, liver or kidney cancer. This rearrangement joins TRBV5-4 to TRBJ2-2; 10 positions agree with TRBD1. CDR3 loop: CASSPWRSDRGRAGELFF. CDR3 DNA sequence: TGTGCCAGCAGCCCGTGGCGGTCGGACAGGGGGAGGGCCGGGGAGCTGTTTTTT.